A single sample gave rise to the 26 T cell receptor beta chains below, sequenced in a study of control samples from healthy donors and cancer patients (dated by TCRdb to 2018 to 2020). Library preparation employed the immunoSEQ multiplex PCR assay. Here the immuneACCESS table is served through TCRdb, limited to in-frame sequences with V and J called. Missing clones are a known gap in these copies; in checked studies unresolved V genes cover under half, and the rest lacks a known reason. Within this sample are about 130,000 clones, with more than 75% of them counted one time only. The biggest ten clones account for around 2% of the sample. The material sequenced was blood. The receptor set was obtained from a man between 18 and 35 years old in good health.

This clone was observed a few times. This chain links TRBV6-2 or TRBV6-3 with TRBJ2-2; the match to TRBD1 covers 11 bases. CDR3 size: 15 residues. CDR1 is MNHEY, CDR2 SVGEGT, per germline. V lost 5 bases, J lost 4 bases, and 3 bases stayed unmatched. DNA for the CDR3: TGTGCCAGCAGTATCGGGACAGGGGGCACCGGGGAGCTGTTTTTT. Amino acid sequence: CASSIGTGGTGELFF.

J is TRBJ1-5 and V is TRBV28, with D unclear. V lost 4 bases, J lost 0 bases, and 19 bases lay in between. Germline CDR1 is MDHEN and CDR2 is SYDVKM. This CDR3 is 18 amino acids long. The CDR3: CASSYPLEGAGSNQPQHF. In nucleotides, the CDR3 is TGTGCCAGCAGTTACCCCCTGGAGGGCGCGGGTAGCAATCAGCCCCAGCATTTT.

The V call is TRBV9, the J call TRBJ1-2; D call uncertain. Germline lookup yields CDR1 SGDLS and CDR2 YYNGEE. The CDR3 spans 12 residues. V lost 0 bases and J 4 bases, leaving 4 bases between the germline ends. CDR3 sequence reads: CASSVAPYGYTF. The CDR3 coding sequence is TGTGCCAGCAGCGTAGCGCCCTATGGCTACACCTTC.

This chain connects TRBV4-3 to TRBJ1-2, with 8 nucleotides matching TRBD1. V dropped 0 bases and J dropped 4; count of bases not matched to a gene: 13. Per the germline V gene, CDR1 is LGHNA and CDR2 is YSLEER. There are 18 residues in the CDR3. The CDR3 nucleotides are TGCGCCAGCAGCCAAGATAGCGCAGGGGGCACCTATCCCTATGGCTACACCTTC. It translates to CASSQDSAGGTYPYGYTF.

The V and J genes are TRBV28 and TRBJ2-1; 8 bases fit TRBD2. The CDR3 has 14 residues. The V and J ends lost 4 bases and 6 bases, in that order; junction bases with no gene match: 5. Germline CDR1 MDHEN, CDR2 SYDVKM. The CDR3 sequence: CASSSAGGTNEQFF. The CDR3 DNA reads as TGTGCCAGCAGTTCCGCGGGAGGCACCAATGAGCAGTTCTTC. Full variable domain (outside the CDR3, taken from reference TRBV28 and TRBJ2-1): DVKVTQSSRYLVKRTGEKVFLECVQDMDHENMFWYRQDPGLGLRLIYFSYDVKMKEKGDIPEGYSVSREKKERFSLILESASTNQTSMYLCASSSAGGTNEQFFGPGTRLTVL.

CDR3 bases: TGTGCCAGCACCTCCGGGACAGGGTTTGCTGGCTACACCTTC. Translation gives CASTSGTGFAGYTF. V and J are TRBV27 and TRBJ1-2; 9 positions match TRBD1. With V trimmed by 7 bases and J by 7 bases, 10 bases remained unmatched. The CDR3 runs 14 residues. Germline V gene lookup returns CDR1 MNHEY and CDR2 SMNVEV (reference sequence).

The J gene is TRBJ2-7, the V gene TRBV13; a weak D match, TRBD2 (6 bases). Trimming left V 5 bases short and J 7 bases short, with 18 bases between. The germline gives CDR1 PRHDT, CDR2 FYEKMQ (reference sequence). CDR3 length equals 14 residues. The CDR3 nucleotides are TGTGCCAGCAGCCCGTGGACTATTCTTGAGGAGCAGTACTTC. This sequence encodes CASSPWTILEEQYF.

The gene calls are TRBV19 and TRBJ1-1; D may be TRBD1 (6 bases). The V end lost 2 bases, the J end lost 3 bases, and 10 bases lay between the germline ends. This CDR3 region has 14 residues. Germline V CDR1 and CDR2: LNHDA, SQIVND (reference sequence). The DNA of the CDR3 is TGTGCCAGTAGTATAACAGGGACGGACACTGAAGCTTTCTTT. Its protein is CASSITGTDTEAFF.

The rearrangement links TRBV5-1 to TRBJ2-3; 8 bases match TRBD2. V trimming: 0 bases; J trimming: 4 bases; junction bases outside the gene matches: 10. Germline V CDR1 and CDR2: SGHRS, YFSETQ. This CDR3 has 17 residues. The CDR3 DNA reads TGCGCCAGCAGCTTGGCGGGAACTAGCGGTAGGCCAGATACGCAGTATTTT. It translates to CASSLAGTSGRPDTQYF.

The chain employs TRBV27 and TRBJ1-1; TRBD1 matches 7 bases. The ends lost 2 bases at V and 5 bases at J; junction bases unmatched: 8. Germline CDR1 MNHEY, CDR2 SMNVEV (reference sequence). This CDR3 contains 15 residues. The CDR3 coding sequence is TGTGCCAGCAGTTTAAGCCAGGGGGGGAATACTGAAGCTTTCTTT. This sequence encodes CASSLSQGGNTEAFF.

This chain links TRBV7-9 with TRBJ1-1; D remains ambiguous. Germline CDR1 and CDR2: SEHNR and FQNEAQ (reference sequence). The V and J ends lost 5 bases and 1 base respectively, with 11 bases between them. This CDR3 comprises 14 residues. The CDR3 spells CASSPVLPNTEAFF. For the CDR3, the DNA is TGTGCCAGCAGCCCGGTCTTACCGAACACTGAAGCTTTCTTT.

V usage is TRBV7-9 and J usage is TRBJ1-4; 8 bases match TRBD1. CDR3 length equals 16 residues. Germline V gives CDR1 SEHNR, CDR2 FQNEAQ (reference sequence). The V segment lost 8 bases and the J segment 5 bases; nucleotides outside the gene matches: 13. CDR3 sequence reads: CASGHRGGQSNEKLFF. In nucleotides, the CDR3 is TGTGCCAGCGGACACAGGGGGGGACAGAGCAATGAAAAACTGTTTTTT.

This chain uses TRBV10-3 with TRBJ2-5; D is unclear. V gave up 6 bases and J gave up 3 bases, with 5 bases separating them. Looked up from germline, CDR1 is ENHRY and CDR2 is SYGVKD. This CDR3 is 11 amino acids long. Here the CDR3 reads CAISAEETQYF. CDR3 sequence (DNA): TGTGCCATCAGCGCTGAAGAGACCCAGTACTTC.

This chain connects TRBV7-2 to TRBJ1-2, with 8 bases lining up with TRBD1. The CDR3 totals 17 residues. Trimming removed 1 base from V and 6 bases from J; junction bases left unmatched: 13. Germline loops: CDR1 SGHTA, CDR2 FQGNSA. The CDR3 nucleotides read TGTGCCAGCAGCTTAGGGGGTCTCAGGGGGCCAACAAATGGCTACACCTTC. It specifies CASSLGGLRGPTNGYTF.

CDR3 protein: CSVADSQYSFSGANVLTF. CDR3 nucleotides: TGCAGCGTTGCGGACAGCCAATACTCCTTCTCTGGGGCCAACGTCCTGACTTTC. The rearrangement joins TRBV29-1 to TRBJ2-6, with D tentatively TRBD1 (6 bases). The germline V gene encodes CDR1 SQVTM and CDR2 ANQGSEA. V lost 4 bases and J lost 0, with 19 bases in between. This CDR3 spans 18 amino acids.

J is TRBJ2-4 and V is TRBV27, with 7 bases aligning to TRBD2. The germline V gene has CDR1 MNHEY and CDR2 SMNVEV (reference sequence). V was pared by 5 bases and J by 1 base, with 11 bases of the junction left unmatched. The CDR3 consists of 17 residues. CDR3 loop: CASSPLGGSVAKNIQYF. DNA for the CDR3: TGTGCCAGCAGTCCCCTGGGAGGGTCTGTGGCCAAAAACATTCAGTACTTC.

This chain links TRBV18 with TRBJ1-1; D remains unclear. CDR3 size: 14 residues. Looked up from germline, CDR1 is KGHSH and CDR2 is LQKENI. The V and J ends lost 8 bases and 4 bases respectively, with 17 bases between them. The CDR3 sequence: CASAISGEGTEAFF. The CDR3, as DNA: TGTGCCAGCGCGATCAGCGGTGAGGGCACTGAAGCTTTCTTT. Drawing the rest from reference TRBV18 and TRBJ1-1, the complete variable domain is NAGVMQNPRHLVRRRGQEARLRCSPMKGHSHVYWYRQLPEEGLKFMVYLQKENIIDESGMPKERFSAEFPKEGPSILRIQQVVRGDSAAYFCASAISGEGTEAFFGQGTRLTVV.

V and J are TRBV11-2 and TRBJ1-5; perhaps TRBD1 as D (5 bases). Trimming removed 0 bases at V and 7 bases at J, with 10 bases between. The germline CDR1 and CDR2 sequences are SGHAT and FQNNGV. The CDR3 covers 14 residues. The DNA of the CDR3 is TGTGCCAGCAGCTTAGATCCAGGGACCCAGCCCCAGCATTTT. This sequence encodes CASSLDPGTQPQHF.

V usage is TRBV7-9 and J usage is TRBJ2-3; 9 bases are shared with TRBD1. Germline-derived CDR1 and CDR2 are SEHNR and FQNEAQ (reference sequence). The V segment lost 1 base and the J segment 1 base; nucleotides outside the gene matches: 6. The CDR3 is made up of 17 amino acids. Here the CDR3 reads CASSLGRGQGGTDTQYF. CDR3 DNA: TGTGCCAGCAGCTTAGGTAGGGGACAGGGTGGCACAGATACGCAGTATTTT.

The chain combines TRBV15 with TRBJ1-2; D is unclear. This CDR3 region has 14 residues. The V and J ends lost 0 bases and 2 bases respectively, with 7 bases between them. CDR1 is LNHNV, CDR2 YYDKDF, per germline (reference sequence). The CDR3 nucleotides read TGTGCCACCAGCAGAGATTCCACGAACTATGGCTACACCTTC. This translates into CATSRDSTNYGYTF.

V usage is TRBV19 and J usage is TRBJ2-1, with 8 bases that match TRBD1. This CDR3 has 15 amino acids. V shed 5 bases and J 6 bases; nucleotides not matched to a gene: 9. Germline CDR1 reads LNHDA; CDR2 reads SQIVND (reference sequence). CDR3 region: CASSLVTGALNEQFF. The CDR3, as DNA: TGTGCCAGTAGTCTCGTGACAGGGGCCCTCAATGAGCAGTTCTTC. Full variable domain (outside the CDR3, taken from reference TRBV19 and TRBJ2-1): DGGITQSPKYLFRKEGQNVTLSCEQNLNHDAMYWYRQDPGQGLRLIYYSQIVNDFQKGDIAEGYSVSREKKESFPLTVTSAQKNPTAFYLCASSLVTGALNEQFFGPGTRLTVL.

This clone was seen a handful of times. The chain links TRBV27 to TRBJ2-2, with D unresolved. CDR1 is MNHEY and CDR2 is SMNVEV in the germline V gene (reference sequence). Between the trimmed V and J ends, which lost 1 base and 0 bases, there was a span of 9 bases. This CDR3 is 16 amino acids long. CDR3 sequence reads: CASSLFPAANTGELFF. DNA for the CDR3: TGTGCCAGCAGTTTATTTCCAGCTGCGAACACCGGGGAGCTGTTTTTT.

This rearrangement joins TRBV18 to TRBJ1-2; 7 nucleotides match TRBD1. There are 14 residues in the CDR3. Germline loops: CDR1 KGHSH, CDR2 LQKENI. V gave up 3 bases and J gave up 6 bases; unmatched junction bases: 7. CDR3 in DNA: TGTGCCAGCTCACCCAATGTGCAGGGGGATGGCTACACCTTC. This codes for CASSPNVQGDGYTF.

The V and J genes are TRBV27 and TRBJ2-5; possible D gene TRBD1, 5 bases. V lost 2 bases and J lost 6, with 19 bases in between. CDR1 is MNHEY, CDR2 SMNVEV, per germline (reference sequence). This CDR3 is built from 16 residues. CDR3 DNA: TGTGCCAGCAGTTTAGGGGCTCCCCAGGGTGGAAAGACCCAGTACTTC. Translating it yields CASSLGAPQGGKTQYF.

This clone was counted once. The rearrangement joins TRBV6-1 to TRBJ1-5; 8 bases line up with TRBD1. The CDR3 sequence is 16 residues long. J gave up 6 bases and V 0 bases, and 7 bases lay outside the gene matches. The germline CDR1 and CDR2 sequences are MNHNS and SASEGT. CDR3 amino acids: CASSEALRTGSQPQHF. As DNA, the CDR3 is TGTGCCAGCAGTGAAGCGCTGAGGACAGGGTCTCAGCCCCAGCATTTT.

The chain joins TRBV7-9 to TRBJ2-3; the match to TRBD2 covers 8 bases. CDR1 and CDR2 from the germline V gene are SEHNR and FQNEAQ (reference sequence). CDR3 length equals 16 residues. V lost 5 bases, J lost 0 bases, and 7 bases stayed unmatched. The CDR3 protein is CASSPISGISTDTQYF. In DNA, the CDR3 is TGTGCCAGCAGCCCCATTAGCGGGATAAGCACAGATACGCAGTATTTT.